This T cell receptor (beta chain) was sequenced in a study of regulatory T cells in long-lasting Graves disease. Across the study: Persistence in Graves' disease required over 5 years of antithyroid drugs plus positive TSH receptor antibodies.

Study-level points and caveats: Persistent disease was characterized by preferential usage of TRBV28, TRBJ1-2 and TRBJ2-5. Study of thyroid tissue was not done, with only peripheral blood studied.

This clonotype was seen only a few times. Its cognate antigen is unknown. J gave up 3 bases and V 2 bases, and 0 bases lay outside the gene matches. This CDR3 contains 13 residues. Germline CDR1 reads SQVTM; CDR2 reads ANQGSEA. The time point denotes: persistent/refractory GD, antithyroid drugs over 5 years with positive TRAb. PBMCs were the source of the RNA used for TCR sequencing. To make TCR beta libraries, researchers used iRepertoire HTBI primers and Arm-PCR of CDR3 regions. Authors' methods: Samples collectively showed fewer than 80 TRBV and approximately 13 TRBJ segments. In TCRdb, the multiplex PCR reads were re-called with MiXCR into one record per CDR3 protein. The V and J calls, along with clone size, are taken from TCRdb and not from the paper's own processing. This table holds roughly 500,000 distinct CDR3 sequences, around 20% found once.

V gene TRBV29-1 combines with J gene TRBJ2-7; TRBD2 agrees at 11 bases. Sequenced here: peripheral blood mononuclear cells (PBMCs), sampled when the disease was refractory, from a patient treated with antithyroid drugs. The receptor comes from a female donor with Graves disease. The CDR3 reads CSVELAGGYEQYF. The CDR3 coding sequence is TGCAGCGTTGAACTAGCGGGAGGCTACGAGCAGTACTTC.